The present entry profiles one T cell receptor (beta chain) with its context. The antigen remains undetermined. This record belongs to a study of cytomegalovirus exposure and HLA in healthy donors. This PCR relied on a set of 60 Vbeta primers and 13 Jbeta primers. The protocol was immunoSEQ multiplex PCR, while the TCRdb copy is restricted to in-frame clones and leaves out a portion. The repertoire includes approximately 100,000 clones, approximately 79% of them detected once, and 1.8% sits in the top ten. Study-level points and caveats: TCR beta V- and J-gene trimming was later associated with a missense DCLRE1C variant.

The receptor's source is a male donor in good health and CMV-seronegative. Sequencing used PBMCs.

Here the CDR3 DNA reads TGTGCCAGCAGGGCACGGGGGTCCCAGCCCCAGCATTTT. Its translation is CASRARGSQPQHF. V is TRBV7-9 and J is TRBJ1-5; maybe TRBD1 (5 bases). The CDR3 length is 13 residues. CDR1 and CDR2 (germline): SEHNR, FQNEAQ (reference sequence). The V end was cut by 6 bases, the J end by 7 bases, with 13 bases between.